This T cell receptor beta chain was obtained from a study of cytomegalovirus exposure and HLA in healthy donors. In the PCR, 60 Vbeta and 13 Jbeta primers were used. The table came from immunoSEQ multiplex PCR; TCRdb's copy has only in-frame clones and leaves some out. The table lists 75,000 to 85,000 clones. A remark on this clone: Its antigen is still unknown.

The CDR3 has 13 residues. Germline-derived CDR1 and CDR2 are MNHEY and SVGAGI. Trimming removed 4 bases from V and 7 bases from J, with 8 bases in between. Notes on the study in general: Overall, approximately 150 TCR beta chains were annotated as cytomegalovirus-associated. The authors reported that TCR beta sequences could predict HLA-A and HLA-B alleles. These predictions were accurate for most subjects in the first cohort. Three chains tied to CMV proved CMV antigen-specific in vitro. The authors considered a cluster of highly shared sequence variants likely to be a sequencing artifact.

Specimen: PBMCs. The origin of this receptor is a man aged 50-60 years in good health and CMV-seronegative. The chain employs TRBV6-5 and TRBJ1-6, with D unresolved. Written as DNA, the CDR3 is TGTGCCAGCAGTTCCCCCGGGAATTCACCCCTCCACTTT. Translation: CASSSPGNSPLHF.